Following are 23 T cell receptor beta chains from one sample sequenced in a study of cytomegalovirus exposure and HLA in healthy donors. The PCR had 60 Vbeta and 13 Jbeta primers. The repertoire was sequenced with immunoSEQ multiplex PCR; TCRdb's copy has only in-frame clones and lacks some. The top ten hold roughly 2% of the sample, which has 90,000 to 150,000 clones, approximately 15% seen once. Sequencing used PBMCs. These receptors all come from a woman under 30 in good health and CMV-seronegative.

The V call is TRBV28, the J call TRBJ1-5; D perhaps matches TRBD1 (5 bases). CDR1 is MDHEN, CDR2 SYDVKM, per germline. This CDR3 comprises 13 residues. The V and J ends lost 2 bases and 6 bases respectively, with 8 bases between them. CDR3 protein: CASSLQGGQPQHF. In nucleotides, the CDR3 is TGTGCCAGCAGTTTACAGGGAGGTCAGCCCCAGCATTTT.

This clone was seen only a few times. The chain uses TRBV28 and TRBJ1-1; D unclear. Germline lookup yields CDR1 MDHEN and CDR2 SYDVKM. This CDR3 spans 12 amino acids. V dropped 6 bases and J dropped 4 bases, with 9 bases sitting between them. CDR3 sequence: CASRVGSTEAFF. The CDR3 DNA reads as TGTGCCAGCAGGGTGGGGAGCACTGAAGCTTTCTTT.

The rearrangement joins TRBV4-1 to TRBJ2-5, with D unclear. From germline, CDR1 is MGHRA and CDR2 YSYEKL. V was cut by 0 bases and J by 5 bases, with 10 bases left in between. The CDR3 covers 14 residues. This CDR3 is CASSQEVSIETQYF. CDR3 sequence (DNA): TGCGCCAGCAGCCAAGAGGTTAGCATCGAGACCCAGTACTTC.

This chain uses TRBV27 with TRBJ2-1; 7 bases map to TRBD2. The CDR3 covers 15 residues. The germline V gene has CDR1 MNHEY and CDR2 SMNVEV (reference sequence). Unmatched junction bases numbered 5, after V lost 2 bases and J lost 4 bases. The CDR3 protein is CASSLLGGLYNEQFF. As DNA, the CDR3 is TGTGCCAGCAGTTTACTGGGGGGGTTATACAATGAGCAGTTCTTC.

The chain joins TRBV13 to TRBJ2-5; D gene unclear. The CDR3 is made up of 12 amino acids. The germline gives CDR1 PRHDT, CDR2 FYEKMQ (reference sequence). Trimming shortened V by 5 bases and J by 2 bases, and 6 bases separated the two germline ends. CDR3 amino acids: CASSVRQETQYF. The CDR3 nucleotides read TGTGCCAGCAGCGTGAGACAAGAGACCCAGTACTTC. Combining the CDR3 with reference TRBV13 and TRBJ2-5 gives the whole variable domain AAGVIQSPRHLIKEKRETATLKCYPIPRHDTVYWYQQGPGQDPQFLISFYEKMQSDKGSIPDRFSAQQFSDYHSELNMSSLELGDSALYFCASSVRQETQYFGPGTRLLVL.

The rearrangement joins TRBV2 to TRBJ1-6, with 7 bases identical to TRBD1. J was trimmed by 8 bases and V by 7 bases; bases with no gene match: 11. The CDR3 is 15 amino acids. Germline lookup yields CDR1 SNHLY and CDR2 FYNNEI. The CDR3 region is CASTRDSPPDSPLHF. In nucleotides, the CDR3 is TGTGCCAGCACACGGGACAGCCCCCCGGATTCACCCCTCCACTTT.

The genes are TRBV5-1 and TRBJ2-7, with 7 nucleotides matching TRBD2. Germline V gene data show CDR1 as SGHRS and CDR2 as YFSETQ. Trimming took 4 bases from V and 2 from J; bases not matched to a gene: 9. This CDR3 is built from 15 residues. CDR3 protein: CASSGGMSGAYEQYF. The CDR3 DNA sequence: TGCGCCAGCAGCGGAGGGATGAGCGGGGCCTACGAGCAGTACTTC.

This clone was detected a few times. The rearrangement uses TRBV15 and TRBJ2-1; 7 nucleotides match TRBD2. The germline V gene encodes CDR1 LNHNV and CDR2 YYDKDF (reference sequence). This CDR3 comprises 15 residues. J lost 8 bases, V lost 5 bases, and 12 bases had no gene match. The CDR3 DNA reads as TGTGCCACCAGCGAACAGCGGGACTGGGTCCATGAGCAGTTCTTC. Residues: CATSEQRDWVHEQFF.

This clone was seen a few times. This rearrangement joins TRBV6-5 to TRBJ2-1, with D maybe TRBD2 (6 bases). The CDR3 covers 14 residues. Germline V CDR1 and CDR2: MNHEY, SVGAGI. With 5 bases removed from V and 3 bases from J, the gap between germline ends came to 11 bases. In DNA form, the CDR3 reads TGTGCCAGCAGTCCGGGGGTTAGCTACAATGAGCAGTTCTTC. This translates into CASSPGVSYNEQFF.

The chain links TRBV5-4 to TRBJ1-1, with 7 bases matching TRBD1. The CDR3 is 14 amino acids. Per germline, CDR1 SGHNT and CDR2 YYREEE (reference sequence). With V trimmed by 2 bases and J by 4 bases, 5 bases remained unmatched. CDR3: CASSLRQGVTEAFF. The CDR3 region has the DNA TGTGCCAGCAGCTTAAGACAGGGAGTCACTGAAGCTTTCTTT.

The V gene is TRBV19, the J gene TRBJ1-5; 12 bases line up with TRBD1. With 4 bases clipped from V and 6 bases from J, the junction kept 4 bases outside the gene matches. CDR1 is LNHDA, CDR2 SQIVND, per germline (reference sequence). There are 15 residues in the CDR3. The CDR3 DNA follows: TGTGCCAGTAGTAGGGACAGGGGGCTGCCTCAGCCCCAGCATTTT. This encodes CASSRDRGLPQPQHF.

Only a few counts were recorded for this clone. The chain has TRBV6-6 and TRBJ2-7; no clear D. This CDR3 region has 15 residues. Germline V gene sequence: CDR1 MNHNY, CDR2 SVGAGI (reference sequence). The V and J ends lost 2 bases and 0 bases respectively, with 11 bases between them. The CDR3 region is CASSYRSVPSYEQYF. Here the CDR3 DNA reads TGTGCCAGCAGTTACCGGTCGGTCCCCTCCTACGAGCAGTACTTC.

V usage is TRBV15 and J usage is TRBJ1-2, with D hard to call. The V end was cut by 0 bases, the J end by 4 bases, with 9 bases between. The CDR3 runs to 14 residues. The germline V gene encodes CDR1 LNHNV and CDR2 YYDKDF (reference sequence). The CDR3 nucleotides are TGTGCCACCAGCAGAGATTTGGGCAGCTATGGCTACACCTTC. It yields the protein CATSRDLGSYGYTF.

This clone was detected a few times. The rearrangement uses TRBV29-1 and TRBJ1-1; 9 bases fit TRBD1. The CDR3 covers 13 residues. After removal of 6 bases from V and 0 bases from J, the junction contained 2 bases not matched to a gene. CDR1 SQVTM and CDR2 ANQGSEA come from the germline V gene. The CDR3 here is CSVRQGVNTEAFF. CDR3 coding DNA: TGCAGCGTCCGACAGGGGGTGAACACTGAAGCTTTCTTT.

The chain combines TRBV19 with TRBJ1-2, with 7 bases that match TRBD1. CDR3 size: 14 residues. The germline CDR1 and CDR2 sequences are LNHDA and SQIVND (reference sequence). With V trimmed by 7 bases and J by 4 bases, 9 bases remained unmatched. The CDR3 region is CASNRDSGTYGYTF. The DNA of the CDR3 is TGTGCCAGTAACCGGGACAGTGGGACCTATGGCTACACCTTC.

The V call is TRBV5-6, the J call TRBJ2-2; perhaps TRBD1 as D (6 bases). Trimming shortened V by 5 bases and J by 3 bases, and 11 bases separated the two germline ends. Per the germline V gene, CDR1 is SGHDT and CDR2 is YYEEEE. The CDR3 runs 14 residues. The CDR3 sequence is CASRFTGYTGELFF. The CDR3 DNA is TGTGCCAGCAGATTCACAGGGTACACCGGGGAGCTGTTTTTT.

The gene calls are TRBV5-1 and TRBJ2-7; TRBD2 agrees at 9 bases. Germline CDR1 is SGHRS and CDR2 is YFSETQ. J lost 6 bases, V lost 5 bases, and 12 bases had no gene match. The CDR3 is 15 amino acids. The CDR3: CASSDGGTSFSEQYF. Written as DNA, the CDR3 is TGCGCCAGCAGTGATGGGGGGACTAGCTTTTCCGAGCAGTACTTC.

This clone was detected a few times. The chain recombines TRBV7-3 with TRBJ2-7, with a weak D call TRBD1 (5 bases). The CDR3 runs to 14 residues. The V gene lost 7 bases and the J gene lost 4 bases, with 17 bases spanning the gap. From germline, CDR1 is SGHTA and CDR2 FQGTGA. DNA of the CDR3: TGTGCCAGCACCAGATGGGGCCGTCGGTACGAGCAGTACTTC. It codes for CASTRWGRRYEQYF.

The sample holds a few counts of this clone. V and J are TRBV19 and TRBJ1-1; D is ambiguous. Germline V gene sequence: CDR1 LNHDA, CDR2 SQIVND (reference sequence). This CDR3 is 14 amino acids long. Between the trimmed V and J ends, which lost 0 bases and 1 base, there was a span of 6 bases. CDR3 DNA sequence: TGTGCCAGTAGTATAGATACAGCGAACACTGAAGCTTTCTTT. It specifies CASSIDTANTEAFF.

This clone was picked up a small number of times. The rearrangement uses TRBV5-1 and TRBJ2-7, with 9 positions matching TRBD2. CDR1 SGHRS and CDR2 YFSETQ come from the germline V gene. V shed 4 bases, J shed 3 bases, and the junction held 11 bases outside the gene matches. The CDR3 loop spans 16 amino acids. The CDR3 DNA is TGCGCCAGCAGCCCATCAATAGCGGGAGAATTCTACGAGCAGTACTTC. It is translated as CASSPSIAGEFYEQYF.

This clone was recorded a few times. The chain has TRBV7-9 and TRBJ1-6, with TRBD1 matching 7 bases. Germline values: CDR1 SEHNR, CDR2 FQNEAQ (reference sequence). There are 15 residues in the CDR3. The ends lost 3 bases at V and 7 bases at J; junction bases unmatched: 6. The CDR3 bases are TGTGCCAGCAGCTTGGGCCAGGGGGTCAATTCACCCCTCCACTTT. This sequence encodes CASSLGQGVNSPLHF.

V usage is TRBV5-8 and J usage is TRBJ1-5; 7 positions agree with TRBD1. This CDR3 region has 16 residues. CDR1 and CDR2 from the germline V gene are SGHTS and YDEGEE. J lost 6 bases, V lost 1 base, and 10 bases had no gene match. CDR3 protein: CASSLPGRGTGQPQHF. DNA of the CDR3: TGTGCCAGCAGCTTGCCTGGCAGGGGGACGGGTCAGCCCCAGCATTTT. Drawing the rest from reference TRBV5-8 and TRBJ1-5, the complete variable domain is EAGVTQSPTHLIKTRGQQATLRCSPISGHTSVYWYQQALGLGLQFLLWYDEGEERNRGNFPPRFSGRQFPNYSSELNVNALELEDSALYLCASSLPGRGTGQPQHFGDGTRLSIL.

The J gene is TRBJ2-3, the V gene TRBV30, with 11 bases aligning to TRBD2. Germline loops: CDR1 GTSNPN, CDR2 SVGIG (reference sequence). V gave up 4 bases and J gave up 3 bases; unmatched junction bases: 6. The CDR3 length is 15 residues. The CDR3 sequence is CAWTPGTSGTDTQYF. As DNA, the CDR3 is TGTGCCTGGACTCCCGGGACTAGCGGTACAGATACGCAGTATTTT.